Listed below are T cell receptor beta chains from one sample, sequenced in a study of blood T cell repertoires in COVID-19. Libraries were prepared by immunoSEQ multiplex PCR; TCRdb keeps only in-frame clonotypes and omits some of them. The profile shows about 140,000 clones, roughly 90% of them singletons. Sequencing was done on a sample of peripheral blood. The receptors derive from a human donor with COVID-19, enrolled during active disease. The donor label of this sample is uncertain. Both conserved end residues are part of each CDR3. Each record gives: J gene, D gene, clone size, V gene, CDR3 DNA, CDR3 protein. A D gene is named only where the DNA matches it firmly. Rows give clone size only sometimes, using once, few, many, or a class for an expanded clone.

TRBJ2-5,-,-,TRBV3-1/TRBV3-2,TGTGCCAGCAGCCCCCCGACACTCCTAAGAGAGACCCAGTACTTC,CASSPPTLLRETQYF
TRBJ1-6,-,few,TRBV6-1,TGTGCCAGCAGTGAAGCGAGAGATTCACCCCTCCACTTT,CASSEARDSPLHF
TRBJ1-1,TRBD1,few,TRBV5-1,TGCGCCAGCAGCGCGGGACAGGGAGGACCGATGAACACTGAAGCTTTCTTT,CASSAGQGGPMNTEAFF
TRBJ2-2,-,-,TRBV6-6,TGTGCCAGCAGTTACGTAACCGGGGAGCTGTTTTTT,CASSYVTGELFF
TRBJ1-6,TRBD1,-,TRBV11-2,TGTGCCAGCAGCTTAGATAACAGGGGCTTTATCTCACCCCTCCACTTT,CASSLDNRGFISPLHF
TRBJ2-1,TRBD1,-,TRBV2,TGTGCCAGCAGCCTCCGGACAGGGGCCAATGAGCAGTTCTTC,CASSLRTGANEQFF
TRBJ1-4,-,few,TRBV19,TGTGCCAGTAGTCCTCAGGGGGAAAAACTGTTTTTT,CASSPQGEKLFF
TRBJ2-7,TRBD2,-,TRBV6-6,TGTGCCAGCAGTTTGGGGCTAGCGGGGCTCGGGCAGTACTTC,CASSLGLAGLGQYF
TRBJ1-1,TRBD1,-,TRBV7-9,TGTGCCAGCACCGTACCCTTGACAGGGGACACTGAAGCTTTCTTT,CASTVPLTGDTEAFF
TRBJ2-6,-,-,TRBV12-3/TRBV12-4,TGTGCCAGCCAAAGGCGGGAGGCCAACGTCCTGACTTTC,CASQRREANVLTF
TRBJ2-1,TRBD2,-,TRBV29-1,TGCAGCGGGGGACTAGCGGGGGTCTACAATGAGCAGTTCTTC,CSGGLAGVYNEQFF
TRBJ2-7,TRBD2,few,TRBV3-1/TRBV3-2,TGTGCCAGCAGCCAAGATAGTCTAGCGGGGGGGCTGCAGTACTTC,CASSQDSLAGGLQYF
TRBJ1-2,-,-,TRBV28,TGTGCCAGCAGCGGACCGGGAGATGGCTACACCTTC,CASSGPGDGYTF
TRBJ1-2,TRBD1,-,TRBV3-1/TRBV3-2,TGTGCCAGCAGCCAAGGACAGGGGAACTATGGCTACACCTTC,CASSQGQGNYGYTF
TRBJ2-1,TRBD1,-,TRBV7-8,TGTGCCAGCAGCCCCGGACAGGGCTACAATGAGCAGTTCTTC,CASSPGQGYNEQFF
TRBJ1-4,-,-,TRBV2,TGTGCCAGCGTGCGGGCGGACCTCAATGAAAAACTGTTTTTT,CASVRADLNEKLFF